The sequence of this T cell receptor (beta chain) was determined in a study of beta chain features in type 1 diabetes. Across the whole study: Over all samples combined, 107,917,701 sorted cells were examined. Broader study findings: Naive, central memory and Treg TCRB repertoires appeared more alike in patients than in healthy donors. An over-representation of cells with high TCR expression could result from cDNA sequencing. Shortening that was moderate but significant affected the TCRB CDR3s of Type 1 diabetes patients in all four CD4+ subsets.

Each of the CD4+ naive, central memory, regulatory and stem cell-like memory populations was sorted via CD45RO/CCR7/CD25/CD127/CD95/CD27. A remark on this clone: Its antigen is still unknown.

Expressed TCRB transcripts got sequenced, as all isolated RNA was reverse transcribed. The repertoire was sequenced with immunoSEQ multiplex PCR; TCRdb's copy has only in-frame clones and lacks some. The table has around 150,000 clones, roughly 60% seen once. The clonotype originates from a man aged 25-40 years with type 1 diabetes. Specimen: naive CD4+ T cells from blood.

The CDR3: CASSHRTGGKGGANVLTF. CDR3 nucleotides: TGCGCCAGCAGCCACAGGACAGGGGGCAAAGGTGGGGCCAACGTCCTGACTTTC. This chain links TRBV4-3 with TRBJ2-6, with TRBD1 matching over 11 bases. Unmatched junction bases numbered 7, after V lost 3 bases and J lost 3 bases. The CDR3 sequence is 18 residues long. Per germline, CDR1 LGHNA and CDR2 YSLEER.